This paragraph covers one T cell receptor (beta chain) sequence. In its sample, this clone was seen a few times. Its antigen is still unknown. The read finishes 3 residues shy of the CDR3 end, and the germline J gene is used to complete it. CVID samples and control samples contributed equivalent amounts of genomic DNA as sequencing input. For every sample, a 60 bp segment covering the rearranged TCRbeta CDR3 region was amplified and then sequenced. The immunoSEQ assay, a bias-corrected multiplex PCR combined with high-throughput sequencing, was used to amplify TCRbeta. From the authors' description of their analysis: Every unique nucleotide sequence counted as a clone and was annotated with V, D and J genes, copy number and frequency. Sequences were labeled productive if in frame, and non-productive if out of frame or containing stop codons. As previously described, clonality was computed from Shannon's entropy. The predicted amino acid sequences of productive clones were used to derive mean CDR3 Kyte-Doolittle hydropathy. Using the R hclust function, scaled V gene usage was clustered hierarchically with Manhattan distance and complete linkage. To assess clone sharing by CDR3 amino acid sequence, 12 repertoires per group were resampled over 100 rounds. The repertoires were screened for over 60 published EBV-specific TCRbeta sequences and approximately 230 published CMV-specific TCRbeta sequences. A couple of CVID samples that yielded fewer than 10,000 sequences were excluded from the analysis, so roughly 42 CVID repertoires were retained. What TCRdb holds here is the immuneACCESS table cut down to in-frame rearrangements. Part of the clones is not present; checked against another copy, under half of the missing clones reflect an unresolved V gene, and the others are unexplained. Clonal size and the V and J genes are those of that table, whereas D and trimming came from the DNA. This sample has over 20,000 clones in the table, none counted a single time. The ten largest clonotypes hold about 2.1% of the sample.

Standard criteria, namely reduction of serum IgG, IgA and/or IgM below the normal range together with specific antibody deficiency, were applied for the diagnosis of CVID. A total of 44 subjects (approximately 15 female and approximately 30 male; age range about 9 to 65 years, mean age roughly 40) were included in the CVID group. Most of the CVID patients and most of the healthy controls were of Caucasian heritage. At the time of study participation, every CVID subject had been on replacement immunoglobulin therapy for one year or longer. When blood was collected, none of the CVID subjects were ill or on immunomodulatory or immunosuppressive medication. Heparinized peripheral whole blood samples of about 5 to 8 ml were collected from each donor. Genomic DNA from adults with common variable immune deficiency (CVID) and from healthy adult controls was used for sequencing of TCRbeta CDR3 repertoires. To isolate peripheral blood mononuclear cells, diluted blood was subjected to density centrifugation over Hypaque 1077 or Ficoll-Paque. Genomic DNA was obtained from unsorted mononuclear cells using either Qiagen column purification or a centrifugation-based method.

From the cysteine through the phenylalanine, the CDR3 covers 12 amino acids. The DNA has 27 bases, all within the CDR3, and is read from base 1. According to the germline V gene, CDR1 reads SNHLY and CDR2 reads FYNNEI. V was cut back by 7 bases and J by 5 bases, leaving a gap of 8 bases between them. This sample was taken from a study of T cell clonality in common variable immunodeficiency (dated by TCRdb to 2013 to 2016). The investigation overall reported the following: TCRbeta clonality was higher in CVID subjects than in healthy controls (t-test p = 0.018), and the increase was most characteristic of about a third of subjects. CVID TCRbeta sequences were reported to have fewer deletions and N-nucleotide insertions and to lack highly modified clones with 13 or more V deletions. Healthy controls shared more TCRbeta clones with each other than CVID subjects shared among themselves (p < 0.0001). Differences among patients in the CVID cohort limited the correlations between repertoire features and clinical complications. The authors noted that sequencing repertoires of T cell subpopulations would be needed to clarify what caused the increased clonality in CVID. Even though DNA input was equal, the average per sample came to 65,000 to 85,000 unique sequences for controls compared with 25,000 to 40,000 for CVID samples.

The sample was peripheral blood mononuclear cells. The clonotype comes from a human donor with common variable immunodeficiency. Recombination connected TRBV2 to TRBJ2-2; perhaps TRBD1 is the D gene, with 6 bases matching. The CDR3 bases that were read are TGTGCCAGCAACAGGGTGACCGGGGAG. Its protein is CASNRVTGE. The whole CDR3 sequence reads CASNRVTGELFF.